The 20 T cell receptor beta chains in this list originate from one sample, sequenced in a study of CD8 T cells in ankylosing spondylitis. MiXCR, run by TCRdb on the 5' RACE reads, gives a single entry per CDR3 protein. This table holds under 300,000 distinct CDR3 sequences, 18% found once. Sequencing was carried out using blood, either unsorted or a sorted T cell fraction (not recorded which). These receptors originate from a male donor with ankylosing spondylitis or in good health (not recorded which).

This clonotype has just a few counts. The chain links TRBV6-5 to TRBJ1-4, with D perhaps matching TRBD1 (5 bases). CDR3 size: 15 residues. Trimming took 0 bases from V and 10 from J, leaving 15 bases between them. Germline CDR1 reads MNHEY; CDR2 reads SVGAGI. This CDR3 is CASSYSGGVGRKLFF. CDR3 DNA: TGTGCCAGCAGTTACTCGGGAGGGGTGGGAAGAAAACTGTTTTTT.

This clonotype has more than one count but fewer than ten. This chain connects TRBV24-1 to TRBJ2-3; D call uncertain. CDR3 length equals 14 residues. V shed 3 bases and J shed 4 bases, with 10 bases lying between them. The V gene's germline CDR1 is KGHDR and CDR2 SFDVKD. The CDR3 is CATSDRVFPDTQYF. CDR3 sequence (DNA): TGTGCCACCAGTGATCGGGTGTTCCCAGATACGCAGTATTTT.

Worth noting for this clonotype: The junction shows a germline mismatch at one end, possibly a read error. The genes are TRBV4-3 and TRBJ2-1; 11 positions agree with TRBD2. The CDR3 consists of 17 residues. The germline gives CDR1 LGHNA, CDR2 YSLEER. The chain's CDR3 is CASSQDSGLAENNGQFF. CDR3 DNA: TGCGCCAGCAGCCAAGATTCGGGACTAGCGGAGAACAATGGGCAGTTCTTC.

This clonotype was seen at least ten times. The chain joins TRBV12-3 or TRBV12-4 to TRBJ2-1; D is ambiguous. This CDR3 is 14 amino acids long. The germline V and J ends were trimmed by 0 bases and 8 bases, with 11 bases remaining between them. The CDR3 DNA reads as TGTGCCAGCAGTTTAGCGGCCCCTGAAGATGAGCAGTTCTTC. This codes for CASSLAAPEDEQFF.

The chain employs TRBV27 and TRBJ2-7; D possibly corresponds to TRBD2 (6 bases). CDR1 MNHEY and CDR2 SMNVEV come from the germline V gene (reference sequence). The CDR3 runs to 12 residues. V lost 0 bases, J lost 10 bases, and 10 bases lay in between. CDR3: CASSLSGGFQYF. The CDR3 DNA reads TGTGCCAGCAGTTTATCGGGGGGATTCCAGTACTTC.

The rearrangement links TRBV28 to TRBJ2-7; D gene ambiguous. V lost 2 bases and J lost 2, with 10 bases in between. The CDR3 spans 14 residues. Germline loops: CDR1 MDHEN, CDR2 SYDVKM. DNA of the CDR3: TGTGCCAGCAGTTTACTCGTTACCCCCTACGAGCAGTACTTC. This sequence encodes CASSLLVTPYEQYF.

V gene TRBV7-2 combines with J gene TRBJ1-5; D remains ambiguous. Trimming removed 1 base from V and 1 base from J, with 5 bases in between. The CDR3 runs 14 residues. The germline CDR1 and CDR2 sequences are SGHTA and FQGNSA. The CDR3 protein is CASSLGRSNQPQHF. DNA for the CDR3: TGTGCCAGCAGCTTAGGACGCAGCAATCAGCCCCAGCATTTT.

This clonotype has only a few counts. V and J are TRBV7-2 and TRBJ2-7; TRBD2 matches at 10 bases. V lost 3 bases to trimming and J lost 2 bases; unmatched junction nucleotides: 4. The V gene's germline CDR1 is SGHTA and CDR2 FQGNSA. The CDR3 covers 15 residues. The CDR3 nucleotides read TGTGCCAGCAGCTTTAGCGGGAGGATCACCTACGAGCAGTACTTC. Translation gives CASSFSGRITYEQYF.

This clonotype was recorded many times. V and J are TRBV7-3 and TRBJ1-1; D gene ambiguous. The CDR3 has 13 residues. V dropped 4 bases and J dropped 5 bases, with 11 bases sitting between them. From germline, CDR1 is SGHTA and CDR2 FQGTGA. CDR3: CASSSIEGTEAFF. The CDR3 DNA is TGTGCCAGCAGCTCCATAGAGGGAACTGAAGCTTTCTTT.

CDR3 loop: CASSQDQESIIIQYF. CDR3 nucleotides: TGCGCCAGCAGCCAAGATCAGGAGTCTATCATCATTCAGTACTTC. This chain connects TRBV4-3 to TRBJ2-4; no definite D call. This CDR3 has 15 residues. Germline V CDR1 and CDR2: LGHNA, YSLEER. V was shortened by 0 bases and J by 9 bases, with 15 bases between the two germline ends.

This clonotype was seen ten or more times. The chain joins TRBV11-2 to TRBJ2-1, with TRBD1 matching over 12 bases. This CDR3 region has 17 residues. CDR1 is SGHAT, CDR2 FQNNGV, per germline. V lost 0 bases to trimming and J lost 8 bases; unmatched junction nucleotides: 8. This chain's CDR3 is CASSLDPGTGGLDEQFF. Here the CDR3 DNA reads TGTGCCAGCAGCTTAGACCCCGGGACAGGGGGCTTGGATGAGCAGTTCTTC.

The gene calls are TRBV9 and TRBJ1-4; D is possibly TRBD1 (6 bases). The CDR3 is made up of 14 amino acids. Germline lookup yields CDR1 SGDLS and CDR2 YYNGEE. The V end lost 3 bases, the J end lost 7 bases, and 13 bases lay between the germline ends. The DNA for the CDR3 is TGTGCCAGCAGCGCACAGGGCCGGGCTGAAAAACTGTTTTTT. Translated, it gives CASSAQGRAEKLFF.

The rearrangement links TRBV3-1 to TRBJ2-5; D is ambiguous. Trimming pared 5 bases from V and 1 base from J, leaving 11 bases between. This CDR3 is 14 amino acids long. Germline CDR1 reads LGHDT; CDR2 reads YNNKEL (reference sequence). For the CDR3, the DNA is TGTGCCAGCAGCAGGGTACAGACCCAAGAGACCCAGTACTTC. Amino acids: CASSRVQTQETQYF.

This clonotype was picked up many times. The chain links TRBV4-3 to TRBJ2-7; D is uncertain. This CDR3 region has 15 residues. The V gene lost 2 bases and the J gene lost 3 bases, with 14 bases spanning the gap. Germline V gives CDR1 LGHNA, CDR2 YSLEER. The CDR3 reads CASSQLWSGSYEQYF. DNA of the CDR3: TGCGCCAGCAGCCAACTTTGGAGTGGCAGCTACGAGCAGTACTTC.

The CDR3 sequence: CASSSIPGLAGTRAYEQYF. The CDR3 nucleotides are TGCGCCAGCAGCTCAATCCCGGGACTAGCGGGTACCAGGGCCTACGAGCAGTACTTC. This sequence joins TRBV5-1 and TRBJ2-7; 12 nucleotides line up with TRBD2. J gave up 2 bases and V 3 bases, and 15 bases lay outside the gene matches. CDR1 is SGHRS, CDR2 YFSETQ, per germline. This CDR3 region has 19 residues.

This clonotype turned up a few times. The gene calls are TRBV12-3 or TRBV12-4 and TRBJ1-4, with D possibly being TRBD1 (5 bases). V was trimmed by 5 bases and J by 0 bases, leaving 16 bases between them. The CDR3 length is 17 residues. CDR3 bases: TGTGCCAGCAGTCCCTCCGGGACTTTTGCAACTAATGAAAAACTGTTTTTT. It specifies CASSPSGTFATNEKLFF.

This rearrangement joins TRBV25-1 to TRBJ2-7, with 11 bases fitting TRBD1. With V trimmed by 3 bases and J by 7 bases, 2 bases remained unmatched. This CDR3 is built from 13 residues. Germline CDR1 is MGHDK and CDR2 is SYGVNS. The CDR3 DNA is TGTGCCAGCAGTGAGGGGACAGGGGGAGAGCAGTACTTC. It translates to CASSEGTGGEQYF.

This chain connects TRBV12-3 or TRBV12-4 to TRBJ2-1; 16 nucleotides agree with TRBD2. This CDR3 comprises 17 residues. V shed 4 bases and J 6 bases; nucleotides not matched to a gene: 6. CDR3 in amino acids: CASSSAGTSGRANEQFF. The CDR3, as DNA: TGTGCCAGCAGTTCGGCCGGGACTAGCGGGAGGGCCAATGAGCAGTTCTTC.

The chain recombines TRBV20-1 with TRBJ2-5; TRBD1 might be the D (7 bases). Germline CDR1 DFQATT, CDR2 SNEGSKA (reference sequence). This CDR3 has 11 amino acids. V was clipped by 6 bases and J by 5 bases, with 10 bases between them. The DNA for the CDR3 is TGCAGTGCCTCAGGGGGGGAGACCCAGTACTTC. Translating it yields CSASGGETQYF.

This clonotype was counted ten times or more. The V call is TRBV29-1, the J call TRBJ2-3; 9 bases are shared with TRBD2. V trimming: 6 bases; J trimming: 3 bases; junction bases outside the gene matches: 7. Germline V gives CDR1 SQVTM, CDR2 ANQGSEA. The CDR3 loop spans 14 amino acids. As DNA, the CDR3 is TGCAGCGTCTTAGCGGGAGCGGGTACAGATACGCAGTATTTT. Translated, it gives CSVLAGAGTDTQYF.